The rows below give T cell receptor beta chains drawn from one sample of a study of blood T cell repertoires in COVID-19. The assay was immunoSEQ multiplex PCR, and TCRdb's table has in-frame clones only and misses some. This table holds 90,000 or so clones, around 87% found once. The sample was peripheral blood. These receptors came from a human donor in a cohort sampled during active COVID-19. Both conserved end residues are part of each CDR3. Each record gives: D gene, clone size, J gene, V gene, CDR3 protein, CDR3 DNA. A D gene is named only where the DNA matches it firmly. Not all rows give a size; the values are once, few, many and, for expanded clones, a class.

NA once TRBJ1-3 TRBV5-1 CASSLLGGGNTIYF TGCGCCAGCAGCTTATTAGGGGGAGGAAACACCATATATTTT
TRBD2 NA TRBJ2-7 TRBV3-1/TRBV3-2 CASSRGTSRNEQYF TGTGCCAGCAGCCGCGGGACTAGCAGAAACGAGCAGTACTTC
NA NA TRBJ1-1 TRBV7-2 CASSFLGASTEAFF TGTGCCAGCAGCTTTCTGGGGGCGAGCACTGAAGCTTTCTTT
TRBD1 NA TRBJ1-3 TRBV7-2 CASSSRQGENTIYF TGTGCCAGCAGCTCCCGACAGGGTGAAAACACCATATATTTT
TRBD2 NA TRBJ2-3 TRBV28 CASSFGGSGTQDTQYF TGTGCCAGCAGTTTTGGAGGTAGCGGGACCCAAGATACGCAGTATTTT
TRBD2 NA TRBJ2-5 TRBV7-2 CASSFSTSGWTQYF TGTGCCAGCAGCTTTTCGACTAGCGGATGGACCCAGTACTTC
TRBD1 NA TRBJ2-7 TRBV3-1/TRBV3-2 CASSPTPGQGLSYEQYF TGTGCCAGCAGCCCTACGCCGGGACAGGGGCTATCCTACGAGCAGTACTTC
TRBD1 NA TRBJ2-1 TRBV19 CASSIEAGQALGLYEQFF TGTGCCAGTAGTATAGAGGCGGGACAGGCCCTTGGCCTATACGAGCAGTTCTTC
NA NA TRBJ2-3 TRBV30 CAWGRGGSSTDTQYF TGTGCCTGGGGTCGAGGTGGGAGTAGCACAGATACGCAGTATTTT
NA NA TRBJ2-3 TRBV7-2 CASSLGSGSGTDTQYF TGTGCCAGCAGCTTAGGGTCGGGTAGCGGCACAGATACGCAGTATTTT
NA NA TRBJ2-3 TRBV7-3 CASSPAGGRGSDTQYF TGTGCCAGCAGTCCCGCCGGGGGGAGGGGGTCAGATACGCAGTATTTT
NA once TRBJ2-2 TRBV27 CASSLSTGLNTGELFF TGTGCCAGCAGTTTATCTACAGGGTTAAACACCGGGGAGCTGTTTTTT
NA once TRBJ2-3 TRBV5-1 CASSSTRQTDTQYF TGCGCCAGCAGCTCTACCCGACAAACAGATACGCAGTATTTT
TRBD1 NA TRBJ2-7 TRBV24-1 CATSDSGTGVYEQYF TGTGCCACCAGTGATTCCGGGACAGGTGTTTACGAGCAGTACTTC
TRBD2 NA TRBJ2-3 TRBV6-4 CASSDSLLAGVDTQYF TGTGCCAGCAGTGACTCGTTACTAGCGGGAGTAGATACGCAGTATTTT
TRBD2 NA TRBJ2-2 TRBV4-1 CASSQGGGGGELFF TGCGCCAGCAGCCAAGGGGGGGGTGGCGGGGAGCTGTTTTTT
TRBD2 NA TRBJ2-5 TRBV29-1 CSEASGAQETQYF TGCAGCGAGGCTAGCGGGGCGCAAGAGACCCAGTACTTC
NA NA TRBJ1-5 TRBV6-6 CASSPSSRPQHF TGTGCCAGCAGCCCGTCGTCCCGGCCCCAGCATTTT
TRBD1 NA TRBJ2-4 TRBV29-1 CSVTPGTGEIIQYF TGCAGCGTTACCCCAGGGACAGGGGAGATCATTCAGTACTTC
NA NA TRBJ2-7 TRBV11-2 CASSSGGQPRLSYEQYF TGTGCCAGCAGCTCCGGGGGACAGCCAAGACTCTCCTACGAGCAGTACTTC
TRBD2 NA TRBJ2-7 TRBV28 CASSGIRREPYEQYF TGTGCCAGCAGTGGGATTAGGCGGGAGCCCTACGAGCAGTACTTC
NA NA TRBJ2-7 TRBV7-9 CASSFTGAPYEQYF TGTGCCAGCAGCTTTACGGGAGCTCCCTACGAGCAGTACTTC
TRBD2 NA TRBJ2-1 TRBV15 CATSRPSPLAGEQFF TGTGCCACCAGCAGACCTTCGCCTCTAGCGGGTGAGCAGTTCTTC
NA NA TRBJ2-1 TRBV6-4 CASSPQGLTNEQFF TGTGCCAGCAGTCCGCAGGGCCTAACAAATGAGCAGTTCTTC
NA NA TRBJ1-1 TRBV27 CASSFGATLNTEAFF TGTGCCAGCAGTTTTGGGGCTACACTTAACACTGAAGCTTTCTTT
TRBD1 NA TRBJ2-7 TRBV18 CASSKGQLIISSYEQYF TGTGCCAGCTCAAAGGGACAGCTAATCATCAGCTCCTACGAGCAGTACTTC